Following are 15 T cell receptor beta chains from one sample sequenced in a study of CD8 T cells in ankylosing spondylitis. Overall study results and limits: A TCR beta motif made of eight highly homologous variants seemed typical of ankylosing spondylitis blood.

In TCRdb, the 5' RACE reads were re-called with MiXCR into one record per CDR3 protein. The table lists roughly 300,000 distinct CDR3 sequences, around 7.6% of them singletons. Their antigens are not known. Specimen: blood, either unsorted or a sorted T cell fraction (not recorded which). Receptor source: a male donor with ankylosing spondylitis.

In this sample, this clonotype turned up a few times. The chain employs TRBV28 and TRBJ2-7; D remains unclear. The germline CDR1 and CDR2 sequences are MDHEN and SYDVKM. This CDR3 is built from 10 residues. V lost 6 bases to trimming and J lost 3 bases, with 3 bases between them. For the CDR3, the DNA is TGTGCCAGCAGGGACTACGAGCAGTACTTC. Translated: CASRDYEQYF.

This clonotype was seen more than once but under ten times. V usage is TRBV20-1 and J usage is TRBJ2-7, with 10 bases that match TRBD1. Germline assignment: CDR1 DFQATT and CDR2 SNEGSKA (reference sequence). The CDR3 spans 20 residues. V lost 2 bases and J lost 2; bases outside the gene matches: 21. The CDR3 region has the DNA TGCAGTGCTAGACGGGCCGGGACAGGGGCCCTCTTAATAAACCCCTACGAGCAGTACTTC. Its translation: CSARRAGTGALLINPYEQYF.

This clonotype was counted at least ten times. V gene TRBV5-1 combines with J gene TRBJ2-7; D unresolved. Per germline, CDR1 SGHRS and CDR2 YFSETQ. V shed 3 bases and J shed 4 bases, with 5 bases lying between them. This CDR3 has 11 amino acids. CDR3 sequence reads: CASSSQYEQYF. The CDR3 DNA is TGCGCCAGCAGCTCCCAATACGAGCAGTACTTC.

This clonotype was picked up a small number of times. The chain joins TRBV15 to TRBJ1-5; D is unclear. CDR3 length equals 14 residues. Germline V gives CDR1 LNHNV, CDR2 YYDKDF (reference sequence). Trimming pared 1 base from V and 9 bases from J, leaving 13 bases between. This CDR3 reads CATSRGRADSPQHF. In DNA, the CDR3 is TGTGCCACCAGCAGAGGACGGGCAGATTCGCCCCAGCATTTT.

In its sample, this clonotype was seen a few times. CDR3 residues: CAIRSGTSVNNEQFF. DNA of the CDR3: TGTGCCATCAGATCCGGGACTAGCGTGAACAATGAGCAGTTCTTC. The rearrangement joins TRBV10-3 to TRBJ2-1; TRBD2 aligns across 10 bases. CDR1 and CDR2 from the germline V gene are ENHRY and SYGVKD. V gave up 6 bases and J gave up 5 bases; unmatched junction bases: 7. There are 15 residues in the CDR3.

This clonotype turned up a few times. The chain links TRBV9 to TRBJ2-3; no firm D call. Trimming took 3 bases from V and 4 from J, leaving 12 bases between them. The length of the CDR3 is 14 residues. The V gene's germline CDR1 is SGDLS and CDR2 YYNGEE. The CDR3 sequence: CASSDRRGADTQYF. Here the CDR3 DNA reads TGTGCCAGCAGCGACCGCAGAGGCGCAGATACGCAGTATTTT.

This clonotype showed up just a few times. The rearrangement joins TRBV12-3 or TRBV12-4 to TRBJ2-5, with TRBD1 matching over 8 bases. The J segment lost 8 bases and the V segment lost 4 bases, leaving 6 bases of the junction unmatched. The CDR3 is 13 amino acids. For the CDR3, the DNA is TGTGCCAGCAGTTCCGGACAGGGAAGTACCCAGTACTTC. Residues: CASSSGQGSTQYF.

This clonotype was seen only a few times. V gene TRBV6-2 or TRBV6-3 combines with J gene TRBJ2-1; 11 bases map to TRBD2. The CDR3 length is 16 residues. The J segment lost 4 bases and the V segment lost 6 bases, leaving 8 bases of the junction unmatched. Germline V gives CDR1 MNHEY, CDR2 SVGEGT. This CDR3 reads CASSPQLAGAYNEQFF. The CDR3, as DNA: TGTGCCAGCAGCCCACAACTAGCGGGAGCTTACAATGAGCAGTTCTTC.

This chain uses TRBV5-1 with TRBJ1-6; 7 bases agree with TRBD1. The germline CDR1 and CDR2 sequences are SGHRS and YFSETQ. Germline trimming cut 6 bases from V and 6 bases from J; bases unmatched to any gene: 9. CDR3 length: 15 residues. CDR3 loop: CASTRGTAGNSPLHF. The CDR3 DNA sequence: TGCGCCAGCACGAGGGGGACAGCCGGTAATTCACCCCTCCACTTT.

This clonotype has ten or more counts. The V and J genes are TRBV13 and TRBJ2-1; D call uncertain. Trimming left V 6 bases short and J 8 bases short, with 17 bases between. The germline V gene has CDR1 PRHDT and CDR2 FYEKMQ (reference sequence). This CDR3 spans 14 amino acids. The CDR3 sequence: CASSSRTVLDEQFF. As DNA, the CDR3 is TGTGCCAGCAGTTCCCGAACAGTGCTCGATGAGCAGTTCTTC.

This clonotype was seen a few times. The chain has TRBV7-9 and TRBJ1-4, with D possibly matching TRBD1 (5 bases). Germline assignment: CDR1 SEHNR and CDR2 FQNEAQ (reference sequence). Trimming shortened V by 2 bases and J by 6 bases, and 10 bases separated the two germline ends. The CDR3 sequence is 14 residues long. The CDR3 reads CASSLRGFDEKLFF. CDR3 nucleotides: TGTGCCAGCAGCTTAAGGGGATTCGATGAAAAACTGTTTTTT.

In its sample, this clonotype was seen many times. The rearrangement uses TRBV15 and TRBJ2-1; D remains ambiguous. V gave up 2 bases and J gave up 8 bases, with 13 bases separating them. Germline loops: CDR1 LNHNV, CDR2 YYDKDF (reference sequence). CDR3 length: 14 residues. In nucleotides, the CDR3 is TGTGCCACCAGCAGAAAGCTAGTGTTGGATGAGCAGTTCTTC. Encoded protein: CATSRKLVLDEQFF.

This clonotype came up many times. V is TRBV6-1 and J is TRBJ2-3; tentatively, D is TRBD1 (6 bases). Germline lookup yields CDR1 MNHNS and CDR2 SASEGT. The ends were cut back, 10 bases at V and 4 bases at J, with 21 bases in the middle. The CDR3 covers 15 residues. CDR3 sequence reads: CATSPRTGLSDTQYF. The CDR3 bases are TGTGCCACCTCCCCAAGAACAGGGTTGTCAGATACGCAGTATTTT.

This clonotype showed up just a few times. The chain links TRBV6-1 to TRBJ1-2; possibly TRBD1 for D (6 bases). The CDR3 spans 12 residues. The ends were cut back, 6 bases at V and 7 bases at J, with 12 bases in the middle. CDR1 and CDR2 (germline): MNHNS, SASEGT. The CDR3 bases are TGTGCCAGCAGGGCCGGGGGCGCTGGCTACACCTTC. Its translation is CASRAGGAGYTF.

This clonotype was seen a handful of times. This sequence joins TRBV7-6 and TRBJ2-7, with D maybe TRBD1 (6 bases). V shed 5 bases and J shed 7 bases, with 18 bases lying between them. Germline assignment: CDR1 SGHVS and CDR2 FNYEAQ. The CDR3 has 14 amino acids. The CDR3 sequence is CASSSYRATWEQYF. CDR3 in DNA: TGTGCCAGCAGCAGCTACAGGGCTACTTGGGAGCAGTACTTC.